These 13 T cell receptor beta chains were all obtained from the same sample, sequenced in a study of blood T cell repertoires in COVID-19. Data came from immunoSEQ multiplex PCR; TCRdb stores just in-frame clones and leaves some out. The repertoire has hundreds of thousands of clones, over 75% of them found once; the top ten carry 1.1%. The sample comprised PBMCs or T cells enriched from blood (not recorded which). The receptors shown here come from a man in his thirties or forties who had recovered from COVID-19.

About this clone itself: An end of the junction does not agree with germline; a read error may underlie this. J is TRBJ2-7 and V is TRBV14, with D hard to call. This CDR3 has 12 amino acids. CDR1 SGHDN and CDR2 FVKESK come from the germline V gene. The CDR3 DNA follows: TGTGCCAGCAGTGTAGGTACCGGAAGAGGATCATTC. Its translation: CASSVGTGRGSF.

This sequence joins TRBV28 and TRBJ1-3, with a weak D call TRBD1 (5 bases). CDR1 and CDR2 (germline): MDHEN, SYDVKM. The CDR3 has 15 residues. The ends were cut back, 2 bases at V and 0 bases at J, with 8 bases in the middle. The CDR3 DNA follows: TGTGCCAGCAGTTTAAGGGGCAGCTCTGGAAACACCATATATTTT. Translating gives CASSLRGSSGNTIYF. The full variable domain, in which reference TRBV28 and TRBJ1-3 provide the parts outside the CDR3, is DVKVTQSSRYLVKRTGEKVFLECVQDMDHENMFWYRQDPGLGLRLIYFSYDVKMKEKGDIPEGYSVSREKKERFSLILESASTNQTSMYLCASSLRGSSGNTIYFGEGSWLTVV.

V usage is TRBV5-1 and J usage is TRBJ2-5; D may be TRBD1 (6 bases). This CDR3 spans 14 amino acids. Trimming left V 5 bases short and J 5 bases short, with 16 bases between. Germline V lookup: CDR1 SGHRS, CDR2 YFSETQ. The CDR3 protein is CASSYQSTGETQYF. The CDR3 coding sequence is TGCGCCAGCAGTTATCAGAGTACAGGGGAGACCCAGTACTTC.

This chain uses TRBV6-6 with TRBJ1-5; TRBD1 matches 8 bases. CDR1 is MNHNY, CDR2 SVGAGI, per germline (reference sequence). The CDR3 runs to 15 residues. V dropped 6 bases and J dropped 5; count of bases not matched to a gene: 9. The CDR3 is CASSVGGGQDQPQHF. As DNA, the CDR3 is TGTGCCAGCAGCGTGGGTGGGGGACAGGATCAGCCCCAGCATTTT.

The CDR3 spells CATSKIRDSYNEQFF. Here the CDR3 DNA reads TGTGCCACCAGCAAAATCCGGGACAGCTACAATGAGCAGTTCTTC. The gene calls are TRBV15 and TRBJ2-1; 7 bases fit TRBD1. J lost 3 bases, V lost 4 bases, and 6 bases had no gene match. CDR1 is LNHNV, CDR2 YYDKDF, per germline (reference sequence). The CDR3 has 15 residues. Looking up the rest from reference TRBV15 and TRBJ2-1 gives the full variable domain: DAMVIQNPRYQVTQFGKPVTLSCSQTLNHNVMYWYQQKSSQAPKLLFHYYDKDFNNEADTPDNFQSRRPNTSFCFLDIRSPGLGDTAMYLCATSKIRDSYNEQFFGPGTRLTVL.

In its sample, this clone was seen once. J is TRBJ2-2 and V is TRBV11-2; D remains ambiguous. Trimming left V 2 bases short and J 2 bases short, with 9 bases between. Germline assignment: CDR1 SGHAT and CDR2 FQNNGV. The CDR3 contains 15 residues. The CDR3 sequence: CASSLYYTNTGELFF. CDR3 DNA: TGTGCCAGCAGCTTATACTACACCAACACCGGGGAGCTGTTTTTT.

This chain connects TRBV6-5 to TRBJ1-2, with a weak D call TRBD1 (6 bases). V was trimmed by 2 bases and J by 5 bases, leaving 15 bases between them. This CDR3 contains 15 residues. Germline CDR1 MNHEY, CDR2 SVGAGI. The CDR3 region has the DNA TGTGCCAGCAGTTACCGCGGGGGGCTGTTTTATGGCTACACCTTC. Translation gives CASSYRGGLFYGYTF.

The chain couples TRBV11-2 to TRBJ1-5; no firm D call. The V gene lost 1 base and the J gene lost 4 bases, with 17 bases spanning the gap. The CDR3 sequence is 17 residues long. Per germline, CDR1 SGHAT and CDR2 FQNNGV. CDR3 sequence: CASSLGAVPRPNQPQHF. The CDR3 bases are TGTGCCAGCAGCTTAGGGGCAGTTCCTCGGCCTAATCAGCCCCAGCATTTT.

This chain joins TRBV6-5 and TRBJ1-1, with D possibly TRBD1 on 5 matching bases. This CDR3 comprises 13 residues. With 4 bases removed from V and 8 bases from J, the gap between germline ends came to 14 bases. Per the germline V gene, CDR1 is MNHEY and CDR2 is SVGAGI. For the CDR3, the DNA is TGTGCCAGCAGTTGGAGGCGGGAGGGGGAAGCTTTCTTT. Its protein product is CASSWRREGEAFF.

The rearrangement links TRBV5-4 to TRBJ2-7; D gene uncertain. The CDR3 has 15 amino acids. Trimming left V 0 bases short and J 0 bases short, with 10 bases between. The germline V gene encodes CDR1 SGHNT and CDR2 YYREEE (reference sequence). CDR3 nucleotides: TGTGCCAGCAGCTTGGGAGGAGACTCCTCCTACGAGCAGTACTTC. Its protein product is CASSLGGDSSYEQYF.

The genes are TRBV7-6 and TRBJ2-1; no clear D gene. Trimming left V 1 base short and J 0 bases short, with 13 bases between. The CDR3 totals 17 residues. From germline, CDR1 is SGHVS and CDR2 FNYEAQ. The CDR3 nucleotides read TGTGCCAGCAGCTTAGACCCCCCGGAGCGCTCCTACAATGAGCAGTTCTTC. It is translated as CASSLDPPERSYNEQFF.

The rearrangement links TRBV27 to TRBJ2-5; 7 positions match TRBD2. Trimming removed 6 bases from V and 5 bases from J; junction bases left unmatched: 12. Germline V gives CDR1 MNHEY, CDR2 SMNVEV (reference sequence). The CDR3 consists of 15 residues. The CDR3 DNA follows: TGTGCCAGCAGGCAGTCTGCGGGAGCATGGGAGACCCAGTACTTC. Amino acids: CASRQSAGAWETQYF.

The chain couples TRBV6-5 to TRBJ1-3, with D maybe TRBD1 (5 bases). Germline CDR1 reads MNHEY; CDR2 reads SVGAGI. V was cut by 6 bases and J by 0 bases, with 9 bases left in between. The CDR3 is 14 amino acids. This chain's CDR3 is CASRSDSSGNTIYF. CDR3 nucleotides: TGTGCCAGCAGGAGCGACAGCTCTGGAAACACCATATATTTT.